The 2 T cell receptor beta chains below all came from one sample that was sequenced in a study of technical replicates of blood from several donors. TCRdb's copy holds only in-frame clones and misses some; the assay was immunoSEQ multiplex PCR. The data show roughly 48,000 clones, roughly 90% seen once. The sequenced sample consisted of PBMCs. The receptors originated from a human donor in good health. Some clones in this sample may be carry-over from other donors' samples.

This chain uses TRBV7-2 with TRBJ1-1; TRBD1 matches at 9 bases. V lost 5 bases to trimming and J lost 4 bases; unmatched junction nucleotides: 11. The CDR3 is 16 amino acids. Germline loops: CDR1 SGHTA, CDR2 FQGNSA. The CDR3 bases are TGTGCCAGCAGCGCGGGACAGGGTGGTTTTGGCACTGAAGCTTTCTTT. Protein sequence: CASSAGQGGFGTEAFF.

The chain couples TRBV9 to TRBJ1-6, with TRBD1 identical over 7 bases. The CDR3 totals 14 residues. Germline V gene data show CDR1 as SGDLS and CDR2 as YYNGEE. V lost 0 bases and J lost 9; bases outside the gene matches: 3. CDR3 region: CASSVGQGGSPLHF. The DNA of the CDR3 is TGTGCCAGCAGCGTAGGTCAGGGGGGTTCACCCCTCCACTTT.